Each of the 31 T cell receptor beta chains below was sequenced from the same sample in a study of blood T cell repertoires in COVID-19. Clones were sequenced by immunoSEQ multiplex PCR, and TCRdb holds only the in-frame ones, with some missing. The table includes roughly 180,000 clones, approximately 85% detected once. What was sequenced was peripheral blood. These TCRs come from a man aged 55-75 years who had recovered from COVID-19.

The CDR3 sequence is CASRPTGSSGNTIYF. CDR3 sequence (DNA): TGCGCCAGCAGACCGACAGGCAGCTCTGGAAACACCATATATTTT. V is TRBV5-1 and J is TRBJ1-3; tentatively, D is TRBD1 (6 bases). The CDR3 is 15 amino acids. Germline V gene sequence: CDR1 SGHRS, CDR2 YFSETQ. The V end was cut by 5 bases, the J end by 0 bases, with 12 bases between.

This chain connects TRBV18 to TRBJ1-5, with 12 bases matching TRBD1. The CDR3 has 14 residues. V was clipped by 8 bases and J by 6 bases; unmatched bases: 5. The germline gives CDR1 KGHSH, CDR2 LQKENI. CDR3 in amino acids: CASKGQGALQPQHF. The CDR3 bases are TGTGCCAGCAAGGGACAGGGGGCGCTTCAGCCCCAGCATTTT.

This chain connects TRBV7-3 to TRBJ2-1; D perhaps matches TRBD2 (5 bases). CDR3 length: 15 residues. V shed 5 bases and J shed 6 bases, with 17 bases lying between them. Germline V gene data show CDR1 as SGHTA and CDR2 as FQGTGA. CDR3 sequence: CASSPGGRGPNEQFF. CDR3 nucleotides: TGTGCCAGCAGCCCGGGTGGGCGAGGGCCCAATGAGCAGTTCTTC.

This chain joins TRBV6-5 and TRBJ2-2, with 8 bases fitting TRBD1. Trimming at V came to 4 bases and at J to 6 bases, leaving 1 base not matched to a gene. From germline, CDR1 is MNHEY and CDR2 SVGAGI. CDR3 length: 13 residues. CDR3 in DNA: TGTGCCAGCAGTTCACAGGGGGCCGGGGAGCTGTTTTTT. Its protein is CASSSQGAGELFF.

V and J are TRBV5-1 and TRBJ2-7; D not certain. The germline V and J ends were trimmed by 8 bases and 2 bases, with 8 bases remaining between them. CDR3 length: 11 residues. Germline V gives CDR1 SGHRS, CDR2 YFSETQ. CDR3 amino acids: CASSDTYEQYF. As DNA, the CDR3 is TGCGCCAGTTCAGACACCTACGAGCAGTACTTC.

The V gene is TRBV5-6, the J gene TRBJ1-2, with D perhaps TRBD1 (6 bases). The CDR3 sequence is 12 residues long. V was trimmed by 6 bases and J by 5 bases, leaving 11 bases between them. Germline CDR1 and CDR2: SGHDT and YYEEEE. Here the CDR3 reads CASTEQGYGYTF. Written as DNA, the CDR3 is TGTGCCAGCACCGAGCAGGGGTATGGCTACACCTTC.

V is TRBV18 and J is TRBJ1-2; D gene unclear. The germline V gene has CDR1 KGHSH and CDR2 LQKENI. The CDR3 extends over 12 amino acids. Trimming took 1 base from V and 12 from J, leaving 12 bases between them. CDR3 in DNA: TGTGCCAGCTCACCACGGGAAGAGGGAAACACCTTC. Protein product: CASSPREEGNTF.

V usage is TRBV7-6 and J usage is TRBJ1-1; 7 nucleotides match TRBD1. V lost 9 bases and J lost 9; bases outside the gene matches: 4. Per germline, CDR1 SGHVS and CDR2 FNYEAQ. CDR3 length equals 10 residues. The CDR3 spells CARGTDKAFF. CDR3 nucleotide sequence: TGTGCCAGGGGGACAGACAAAGCTTTCTTT.

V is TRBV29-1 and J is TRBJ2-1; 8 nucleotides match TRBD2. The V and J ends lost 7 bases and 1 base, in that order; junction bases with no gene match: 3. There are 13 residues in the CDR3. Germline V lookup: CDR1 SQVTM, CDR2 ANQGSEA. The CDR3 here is CSERGGSYNEQFF. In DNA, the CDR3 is TGCAGCGAACGGGGGGGTTCCTACAATGAGCAGTTCTTC.

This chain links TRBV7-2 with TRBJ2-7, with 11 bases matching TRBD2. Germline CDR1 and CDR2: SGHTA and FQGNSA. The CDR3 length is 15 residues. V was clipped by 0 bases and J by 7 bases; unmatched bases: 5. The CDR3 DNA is TGTGCCAGCAGCTTAGCTAGCGGGGGGGCCAATGAGCAGTACTTC. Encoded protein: CASSLASGGANEQYF. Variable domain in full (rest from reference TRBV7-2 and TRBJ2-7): GAGVSQSPSNKVTEKGKDVELRCDPISGHTALYWYRQSLGQGLEFLIYFQGNSAPDKSGLPSDRFSAERTGGSVSTLTIQRTQQEDSAVYLCASSLASGGANEQYFGPGTRLTVT.

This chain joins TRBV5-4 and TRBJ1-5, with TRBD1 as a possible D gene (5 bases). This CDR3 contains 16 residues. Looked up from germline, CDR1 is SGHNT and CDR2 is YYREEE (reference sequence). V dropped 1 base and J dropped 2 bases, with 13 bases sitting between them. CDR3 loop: CASSLMTGGGNQPQHF. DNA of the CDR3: TGTGCCAGCAGCTTGATGACCGGGGGGGGCAATCAGCCCCAGCATTTT.

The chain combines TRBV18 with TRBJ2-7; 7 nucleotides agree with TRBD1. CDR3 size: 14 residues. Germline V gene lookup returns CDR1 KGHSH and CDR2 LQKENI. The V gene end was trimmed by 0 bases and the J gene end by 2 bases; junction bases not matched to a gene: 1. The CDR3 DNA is TGTGCCAGCTCACCACCCGGGACAGCCTACGAGCAGTACTTC. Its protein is CASSPPGTAYEQYF. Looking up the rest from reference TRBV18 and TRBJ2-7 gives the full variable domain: NAGVMQNPRHLVRRRGQEARLRCSPMKGHSHVYWYRQLPEEGLKFMVYLQKENIIDESGMPKERFSAEFPKEGPSILRIQQVVRGDSAAYFCASSPPGTAYEQYFGPGTRLTVT.

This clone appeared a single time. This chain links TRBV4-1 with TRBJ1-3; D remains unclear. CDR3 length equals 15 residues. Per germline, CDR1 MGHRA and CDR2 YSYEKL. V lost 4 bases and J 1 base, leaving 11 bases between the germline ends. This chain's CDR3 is CASSRYEESGNTIYF. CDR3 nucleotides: TGCGCCAGCAGCCGTTATGAGGAATCTGGAAACACCATATATTTT.

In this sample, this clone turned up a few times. CDR3 amino acids: CASSLETGRDGYTF. DNA of the CDR3: TGCGCCAGCAGCTTGGAAACCGGGAGGGATGGCTACACCTTC. V usage is TRBV5-1 and J usage is TRBJ1-2, with D unclear. This CDR3 comprises 14 residues. Trimming removed 0 bases from V and 6 bases from J, with 12 bases in between. The germline CDR1 and CDR2 sequences are SGHRS and YFSETQ.

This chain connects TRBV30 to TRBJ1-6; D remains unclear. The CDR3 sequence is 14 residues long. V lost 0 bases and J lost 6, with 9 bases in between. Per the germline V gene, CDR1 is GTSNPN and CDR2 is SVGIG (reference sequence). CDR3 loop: CAWSVRGFNSPLHF. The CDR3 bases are TGTGCCTGGAGTGTTCGAGGGTTTAATTCACCCCTCCACTTT.

The DNA for the CDR3 is TGTGCCAGTAGTATACGTGAAAAACTGTTTTTT. Protein: CASSIREKLFF. The chain carries TRBV19 and TRBJ1-4, with unresolved D. Trimming stripped 2 bases from V and 7 bases from J, with 2 bases between. The germline V gene encodes CDR1 LNHDA and CDR2 SQIVND (reference sequence). The CDR3 loop spans 11 amino acids.

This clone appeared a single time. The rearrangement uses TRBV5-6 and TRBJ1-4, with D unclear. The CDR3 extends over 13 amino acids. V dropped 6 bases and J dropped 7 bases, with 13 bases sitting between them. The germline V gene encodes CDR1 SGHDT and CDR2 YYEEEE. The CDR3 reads CASTKGGFEKLFF. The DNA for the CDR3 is TGTGCCAGCACCAAAGGAGGGTTTGAAAAACTGTTTTTT.

CDR3 DNA sequence: TGTGCCAGCAGCCCCGTTCTAGCCATTAAAGAGACCCAGTACTTC. Translating gives CASSPVLAIKETQYF. The chain links TRBV11-1 to TRBJ2-5; maybe TRBD2 (5 bases). Germline V lookup: CDR1 SGHAT, CDR2 FQDESV (reference sequence). V lost 5 bases, J lost 3 bases, and 16 bases lay in between. CDR3 length: 15 residues.

The CDR3 protein is CASSLRTEGIVTGELFF. The CDR3 DNA reads as TGTGCCAGCTCACTCAGGACAGAGGGGATTGTGACCGGGGAGCTGTTTTTT. The chain links TRBV18 to TRBJ2-2, with D possibly matching TRBD1 (6 bases). The CDR3 spans 17 residues. Between the trimmed V and J ends, which lost 4 bases and 5 bases, there was a span of 20 bases. From germline, CDR1 is KGHSH and CDR2 LQKENI.

In DNA form, the CDR3 reads TGTGCCAGCAGCGGTACAGGGGGTCCCTATGGCTACACCTTC. Protein: CASSGTGGPYGYTF. The genes are TRBV7-2 and TRBJ1-2, with 8 bases that match TRBD1. The trim removed 5 bases at V and 4 bases at J, leaving 6 bases unmatched. CDR3 size: 14 residues. The V gene's germline CDR1 is SGHTA and CDR2 FQGNSA.

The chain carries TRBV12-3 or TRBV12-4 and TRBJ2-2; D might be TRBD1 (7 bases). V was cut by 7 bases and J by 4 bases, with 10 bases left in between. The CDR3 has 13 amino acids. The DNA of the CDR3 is TGTGCCAGCACCAGGGGGGCCACCGGGGAGCTGTTTTTT. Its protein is CASTRGATGELFF.

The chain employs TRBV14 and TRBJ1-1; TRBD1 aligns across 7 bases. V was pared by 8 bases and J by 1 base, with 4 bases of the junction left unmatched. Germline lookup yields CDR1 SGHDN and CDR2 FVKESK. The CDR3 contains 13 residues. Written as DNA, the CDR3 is TGTGCCAGCCAGGGACAGCAGAACACTGAAGCTTTCTTT. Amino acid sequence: CASQGQQNTEAFF.

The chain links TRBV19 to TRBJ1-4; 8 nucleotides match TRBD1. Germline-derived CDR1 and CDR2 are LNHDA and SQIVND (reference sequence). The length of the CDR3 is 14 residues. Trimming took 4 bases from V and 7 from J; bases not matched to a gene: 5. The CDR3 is CASSTAGGREKLFF. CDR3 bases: TGTGCCAGTAGTACCGCAGGGGGCCGTGAAAAACTGTTTTTT.

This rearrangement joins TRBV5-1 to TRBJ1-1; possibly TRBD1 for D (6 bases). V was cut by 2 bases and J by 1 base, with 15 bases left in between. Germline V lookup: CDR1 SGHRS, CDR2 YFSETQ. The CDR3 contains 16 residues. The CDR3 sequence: CASSFRGAFENTEAFF. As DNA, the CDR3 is TGCGCCAGCAGCTTTCGGGGGGCGTTCGAGAACACTGAAGCTTTCTTT.

CDR3 in amino acids: CASSPSSGGYYEQYF. As DNA, the CDR3 is TGTGCCAGCTCACCCTCATCGGGGGGCTACTACGAGCAGTACTTC. The chain recombines TRBV18 with TRBJ2-7, with D possibly TRBD2 on 7 matching bases. There are 15 residues in the CDR3. Looked up from germline, CDR1 is KGHSH and CDR2 is LQKENI. V lost 3 bases and J 3 bases, leaving 15 bases between the germline ends.

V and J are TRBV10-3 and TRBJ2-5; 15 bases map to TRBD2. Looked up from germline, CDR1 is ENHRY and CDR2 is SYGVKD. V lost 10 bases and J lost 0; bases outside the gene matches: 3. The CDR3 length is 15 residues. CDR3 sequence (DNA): TGTGCCACCGGGACTAGCGGGGGGTACCAAGAGACCCAGTACTTC. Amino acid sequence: CATGTSGGYQETQYF.

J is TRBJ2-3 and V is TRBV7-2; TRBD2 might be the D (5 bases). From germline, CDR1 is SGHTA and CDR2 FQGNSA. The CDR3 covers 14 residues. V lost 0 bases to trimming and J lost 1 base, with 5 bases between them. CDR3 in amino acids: CASSLASGTDTQYF. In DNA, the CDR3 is TGTGCCAGCAGCTTAGCTAGCGGCACAGATACGCAGTATTTT.

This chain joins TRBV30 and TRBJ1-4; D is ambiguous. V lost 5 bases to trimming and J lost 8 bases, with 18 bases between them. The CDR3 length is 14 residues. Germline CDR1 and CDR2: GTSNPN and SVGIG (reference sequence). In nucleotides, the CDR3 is TGTGCCTGGGCGCGGGGAGGGAAAGACGAAAAACTGTTTTTT. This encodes CAWARGGKDEKLFF.

CDR3 sequence (DNA): TGTGCCAGCAGCCCGAACGTAGGGCTAGCGGGGGATACGCAGTATTTT. Translation gives CASSPNVGLAGDTQYF. This chain joins TRBV7-9 and TRBJ2-3; 9 bases are a match to TRBD2. CDR1 SEHNR and CDR2 FQNEAQ come from the germline V gene (reference sequence). V lost 5 bases to trimming and J lost 6 bases; unmatched junction nucleotides: 12. The CDR3 has 16 residues.

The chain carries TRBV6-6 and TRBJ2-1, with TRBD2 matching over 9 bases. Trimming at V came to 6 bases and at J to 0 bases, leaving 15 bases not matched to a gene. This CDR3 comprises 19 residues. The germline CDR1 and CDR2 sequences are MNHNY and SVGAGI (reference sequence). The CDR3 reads CASSRPGLAGLSSYNEQFF. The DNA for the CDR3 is TGTGCCAGCAGCCGACCGGGGCTAGCGGGGCTTAGCTCCTACAATGAGCAGTTCTTC.

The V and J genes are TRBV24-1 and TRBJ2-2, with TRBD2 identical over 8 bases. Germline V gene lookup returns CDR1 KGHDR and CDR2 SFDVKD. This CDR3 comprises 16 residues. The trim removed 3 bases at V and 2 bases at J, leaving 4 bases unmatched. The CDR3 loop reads CATSDPGGRNTGELFF. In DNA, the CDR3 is TGTGCCACCAGTGATCCGGGGGGGAGAAACACCGGGGAGCTGTTTTTT.